These T cell receptor beta chains were read from a single sample in a study of blood T cell repertoires in COVID-19. This table comes from immunoSEQ multiplex PCR, and its TCRdb copy is limited to in-frame clones, with some not included. This sample carries roughly 200,000 clones, around 80% of them seen once, and the ten largest clones take about 13%. Sequenced input: peripheral blood. The receptors were gathered from a human donor in a cohort sampled during active COVID-19. The conserved cysteine and the conserved F or W are not part of the CDR3 here. The order of the fields is V gene, D gene, CDR3 protein. A D gene is named only where the DNA matches it firmly.

V gene: TRBV5-4
D gene: .
CDR3 protein: ASSRNREREAF

V gene: TRBV10-2
D gene: .
CDR3 protein: ASSDERQLTWELF

V gene: TRBV9
D gene: TRBD2
CDR3 protein: ASSTGLAGEPYSYEQY

V gene: TRBV19
D gene: TRBD2
CDR3 protein: ASSIEPGLNTGELF

V gene: TRBV9
D gene: .
CDR3 protein: ASSVGNFGYGYT

V gene: TRBV11-2
D gene: TRBD2
CDR3 protein: ASSLGYGGSSTDTQY

V gene: TRBV19
D gene: .
CDR3 protein: ASSPSGGNQPQH

V gene: TRBV28
D gene: .
CDR3 protein: ASSSTGARNNEQF

V gene: TRBV18
D gene: TRBD1
CDR3 protein: ASSRDRTGYT

V gene: TRBV10-3
D gene: .
CDR3 protein: ATWNGGGAIPGELF

V gene: TRBV4-1
D gene: TRBD2
CDR3 protein: ASSHKRTSGPQWGQF

V gene: TRBV24-1
D gene: .
CDR3 protein: ATSDPSTYEQY

V gene: TRBV5-1
D gene: .
CDR3 protein: ASSGDTPTYEQY

V gene: TRBV28
D gene: TRBD1
CDR3 protein: ASSLPDRAQETQY

V gene: TRBV27
D gene: .
CDR3 protein: ASSLSLAAEQF

V gene: TRBV6-5
D gene: .
CDR3 protein: ASRSSGNTIY

V gene: TRBV7-9
D gene: TRBD1
CDR3 protein: ASSSEGGATEAF

V gene: TRBV29-1
D gene: TRBD1
CDR3 protein: SVALDRGYGYT

V gene: TRBV9
D gene: .
CDR3 protein: ASSVEGSSTDTQY

V gene: TRBV19
D gene: .
CDR3 protein: ASSIQRTGELF

V gene: TRBV7-8
D gene: .
CDR3 protein: ASSRLGGSTGELF

V gene: TRBV7-2
D gene: .
CDR3 protein: ASSLGSQFGQY

V gene: TRBV12-3/TRBV12-4
D gene: TRBD1
CDR3 protein: ASSGDRGGYT

V gene: TRBV28
D gene: .
CDR3 protein: ASSLVQGNYGYT

V gene: TRBV2
D gene: TRBD1
CDR3 protein: ASSHRQGSGNTIY

V gene: TRBV5-1
D gene: .
CDR3 protein: ASSLEPPSGNEKLF

V gene: TRBV7-6
D gene: .
CDR3 protein: ASSLVGYSGANVLT

V gene: TRBV11-3
D gene: .
CDR3 protein: ASSLYRDSPLH

V gene: TRBV10-2
D gene: TRBD1
CDR3 protein: ASSEPGQKLGEQY

V gene: TRBV7-7
D gene: .
CDR3 protein: ASSLGTAKVYEQY

V gene: TRBV3-1/TRBV3-2
D gene: TRBD1
CDR3 protein: ASSDRGYGYT

V gene: TRBV7-9
D gene: TRBD2
CDR3 protein: ASSLVWSSGRAPNEQF

V gene: TRBV27
D gene: TRBD1
CDR3 protein: ASSLRGHVEAF

V gene: TRBV5-1
D gene: TRBD1
CDR3 protein: ASSLAGQGSSYNSPLH

V gene: TRBV5-1
D gene: .
CDR3 protein: ASSTDRYEQY

V gene: TRBV18
D gene: .
CDR3 protein: ASSPRSSGKGNTEAF

V gene: TRBV25-1
D gene: .
CDR3 protein: ASTKETGSYEQY

V gene: TRBV30
D gene: .
CDR3 protein: AWSVRGISNQPQH

V gene: TRBV18
D gene: TRBD1
CDR3 protein: ASSPGTGVNEQY